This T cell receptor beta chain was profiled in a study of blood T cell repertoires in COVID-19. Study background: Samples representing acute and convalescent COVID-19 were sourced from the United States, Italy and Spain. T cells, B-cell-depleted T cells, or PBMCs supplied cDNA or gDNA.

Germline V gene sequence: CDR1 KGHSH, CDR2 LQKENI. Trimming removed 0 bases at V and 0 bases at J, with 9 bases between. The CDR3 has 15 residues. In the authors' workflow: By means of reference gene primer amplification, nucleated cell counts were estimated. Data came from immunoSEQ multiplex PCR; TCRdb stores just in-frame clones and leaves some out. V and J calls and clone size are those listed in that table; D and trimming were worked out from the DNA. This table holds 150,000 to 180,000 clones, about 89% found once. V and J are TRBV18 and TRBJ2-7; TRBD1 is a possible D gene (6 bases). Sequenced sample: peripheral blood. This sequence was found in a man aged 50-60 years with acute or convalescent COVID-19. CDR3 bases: TGTGCCAGCTCACCACCGGGACACCTCTCCTACGAGCAGTACTTC. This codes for CASSPPGHLSYEQYF.